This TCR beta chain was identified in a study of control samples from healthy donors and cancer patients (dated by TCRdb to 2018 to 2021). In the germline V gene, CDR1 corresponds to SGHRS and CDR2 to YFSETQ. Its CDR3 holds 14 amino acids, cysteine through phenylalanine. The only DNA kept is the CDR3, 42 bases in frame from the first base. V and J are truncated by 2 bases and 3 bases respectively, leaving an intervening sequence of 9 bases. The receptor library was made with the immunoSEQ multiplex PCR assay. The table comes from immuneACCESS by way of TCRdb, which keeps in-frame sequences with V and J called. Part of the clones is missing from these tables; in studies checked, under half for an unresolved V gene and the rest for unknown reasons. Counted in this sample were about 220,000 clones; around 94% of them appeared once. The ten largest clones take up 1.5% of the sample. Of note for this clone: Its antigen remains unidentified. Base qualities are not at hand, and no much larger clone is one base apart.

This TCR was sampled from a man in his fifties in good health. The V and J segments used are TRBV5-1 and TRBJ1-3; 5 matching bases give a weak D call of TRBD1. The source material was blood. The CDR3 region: CASSLGGVGNTIYF. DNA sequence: TGCGCCAGCAGCTTAGGAGGGGTTGGAAACACCATATATTTT.